This TCR beta chain emerged from a study of blood T cells in healthy people across ages. Extraction yielded at least 5 micrograms of total RNA per sample. Study-level points and caveats: Possibly confounding the expanded clonotype changes was the fact that donor CMV status was unknown.

The ends were cut back, 4 bases at V and 2 bases at J, with 13 bases in the middle. CDR3 length: 16 residues. Germline-derived CDR1 and CDR2 are SGHDT and YYEEEE. There are a few counts of this clonotype. Its antigen is not identified. For the second PCR, which ran for roughly 6 to 12 cycles, a sample-barcoded 5' primer and a J-beta primer mix were used. TCRdb reprocessed the 5' RACE reads via MiXCR and lists one record per CDR3 protein. The table lists 1.8 million or so distinct CDR3 sequences, roughly two fifths of them singletons. V is TRBV5-6 and J is TRBJ2-6; D remains unclear. This clonotype was sampled from a human donor in good health. The source material was blood. The CDR3 nucleotides read TGTGCCAGCAGCCTCCCCCTGGGTACTGGGGCCAACGTCCTGACTTTC. Amino acids: CASSLPLGTGANVLTF.